This entry lists 23 T cell receptor beta chains sequenced from one sample in a study of cytomegalovirus exposure and HLA in healthy donors. PCR was performed using 60 Vbeta and 13 Jbeta primers. Produced via immunoSEQ multiplex PCR; TCRdb's table is partial and in-frame only. Here the sample spans some 150,000 clones, roughly four fifths being singletons. The sequenced sample was PBMCs. Receptors originate from a woman in her 30s in good health and CMV-seropositive.

The gene calls are TRBV10-3 and TRBJ2-7; 9 bases map to TRBD1. With V trimmed by 6 bases and J by 5 bases, 8 bases remained unmatched. CDR3 length: 14 amino acids. Germline CDR1 ENHRY, CDR2 SYGVKD. CDR3 bases: TGTGCCATCAGCGTACCGGGACAGGGCCACGAGCAGTACTTC. Protein: CAISVPGQGHEQYF.

V usage is TRBV7-2 and J usage is TRBJ2-5; D is ambiguous. The V end lost 2 bases, the J end lost 3 bases, and 10 bases lay between the germline ends. Germline V gene data show CDR1 as SGHTA and CDR2 as FQGNSA. This CDR3 has 14 residues. The CDR3 DNA sequence: TGTGCCAGCAGCTTAAGGTCGGCGGAAGAGACCCAGTACTTC. It specifies CASSLRSAEETQYF.

The J gene is TRBJ1-1, the V gene TRBV4-3, with D possibly matching TRBD1 (6 bases). CDR3 size: 18 residues. Germline CDR1 is LGHNA and CDR2 is YSLEER. Trimming left V 0 bases short and J 0 bases short, with 17 bases between. CDR3 bases: TGCGCCAGCAGCCAAGATGTCCGGGGGGCGTTTATGAACACTGAAGCTTTCTTT. It yields the protein CASSQDVRGAFMNTEAFF.

This chain uses TRBV4-3 with TRBJ2-1; D is possibly TRBD2 (5 bases). V lost 3 bases, J lost 4 bases, and 19 bases lay in between. The CDR3 is 17 residues long. CDR1 is LGHNA, CDR2 YSLEER, per germline. For the CDR3, the DNA is TGCGCCAGCAGCCACCTAGCCCTGCGTGAAACTTACAATGAGCAGTTCTTC. Its protein is CASSHLALRETYNEQFF.

V gene TRBV5-1 combines with J gene TRBJ2-5; 7 positions agree with TRBD1. V lost 3 bases to trimming and J lost 4 bases; unmatched junction nucleotides: 3. This CDR3 contains 13 residues. Per the germline V gene, CDR1 is SGHRS and CDR2 is YFSETQ. The CDR3 sequence: CASSSSGGETQYF. The CDR3 region has the DNA TGCGCCAGCAGCTCTTCAGGGGGAGAGACCCAGTACTTC.

The V gene is TRBV7-2, the J gene TRBJ1-5; D remains ambiguous. Deletions cut 0 bases from V and 5 bases from J, with 8 bases between. Germline values: CDR1 SGHTA, CDR2 FQGNSA. This CDR3 is built from 14 residues. The CDR3 loop is CASSLAGRDQPQHF. CDR3 bases: TGTGCCAGCAGCTTAGCAGGGAGGGATCAGCCCCAGCATTTT.

The chain joins TRBV5-5 to TRBJ2-1, with 11 bases lining up with TRBD2. With V trimmed by 0 bases and J by 7 bases, 12 bases remained unmatched. There are 18 residues in the CDR3. From germline, CDR1 is SGHKS and CDR2 YYEKEE (reference sequence). CDR3 in DNA: TGTGCCAGCAGCTTGGGACTAGCGGGGCCTGTACTAGGGAATGAGCAGTTCTTC. It yields the protein CASSLGLAGPVLGNEQFF.

V usage is TRBV7-2 and J usage is TRBJ2-4; TRBD2 aligns across 11 bases. In germline, CDR1 is SGHTA, CDR2 FQGNSA. CDR3 length: 16 amino acids. J lost 15 bases, V lost 1 base, and 14 bases had no gene match. DNA for the CDR3: TGTGCCAGCAGCTTAGTGCCTGCACTAGCGGGGGAGAGGAGGTACTTC. Its protein is CASSLVPALAGERRYF.

The genes are TRBV6-5 and TRBJ2-3; perhaps TRBD1 as D (5 bases). V lost 2 bases, J lost 4 bases, and 10 bases lay in between. The CDR3 spans 14 residues. Looked up from germline, CDR1 is MNHEY and CDR2 is SVGAGI. The CDR3 protein is CASSYGAPPDTQYF. CDR3 in DNA: TGTGCCAGCAGTTACGGGGCCCCCCCAGATACGCAGTATTTT.

V usage is TRBV13 and J usage is TRBJ2-3, with 8 bases aligning to TRBD2. Germline CDR1 PRHDT, CDR2 FYEKMQ (reference sequence). The CDR3 sequence is 17 residues long. V lost 2 bases to trimming and J lost 1 base; unmatched junction nucleotides: 8. Here the CDR3 DNA reads TGTGCCAGCAGCTTAACTAGCGGAGCCCGTCGCACAGATACGCAGTATTTT. Translated: CASSLTSGARRTDTQYF.

About this clone: Other DNA sequences from this sample encode an identical CDR3 as well. The chain carries TRBV5-4 and TRBJ2-1, with D hard to call. The V and J ends lost 0 bases and 1 base respectively, with 5 bases between them. The CDR3 covers 14 residues. From germline, CDR1 is SGHNT and CDR2 YYREEE (reference sequence). This CDR3 is CASSLDSSYNEQFF. DNA of the CDR3: TGTGCCAGCAGCTTGGACAGTTCCTACAATGAGCAGTTCTTC.

This clone was seen once. The rearrangement links TRBV19 to TRBJ2-2; 10 bases map to TRBD2. The V gene end was trimmed by 8 bases and the J gene end by 6 bases; junction bases not matched to a gene: 9. The CDR3 length is 15 residues. Germline CDR1 reads LNHDA; CDR2 reads SQIVND (reference sequence). In nucleotides, the CDR3 is TGTGCCAGTCGAACAGCGGGAGGGGGTTCCGGGGAGCTGTTTTTT. This gives the protein CASRTAGGGSGELFF.

Comments on this clone: This same CDR3 is encoded by further DNA sequences in the sample. The chain uses TRBV2 and TRBJ1-2, with D uncertain. The CDR3 has 14 amino acids. CDR1 and CDR2 from the germline V gene are SNHLY and FYNNEI. V lost 8 bases, J lost 3 bases, and 16 bases lay in between. The CDR3 here is CASLNDREDYGYTF. CDR3 nucleotide sequence: TGTGCCAGCTTGAACGATAGGGAGGACTATGGCTACACCTTC. The full variable domain, its missing parts supplied by reference TRBV2 and TRBJ1-2, is EPEVTQTPSHQVTQMGQEVILRCVPISNHLYFYWYRQILGQKVEFLVSFYNNEISEKSEIFDDQFSVERPDGSNFTLKIRSTKLEDSAMYFCASLNDREDYGYTFGSGTRLTVV.

This clone was seen a few times. The chain joins TRBV9 to TRBJ1-2, with D tentatively TRBD1 (6 bases). CDR1 is SGDLS, CDR2 YYNGEE, per germline. V lost 6 bases and J lost 4, with 22 bases in between. The CDR3 loop spans 16 amino acids. This CDR3 is CASTRSREGGSYGYTF. CDR3 DNA: TGTGCCAGCACCAGGAGTAGGGAGGGGGGAAGCTATGGCTACACCTTC.

The J gene is TRBJ1-6, the V gene TRBV9, with TRBD1 as a possible D gene (5 bases). This CDR3 has 15 amino acids. Trimming pared 4 bases from V and 10 bases from J, leaving 18 bases between. CDR1 and CDR2 (germline): SGDLS, YYNGEE. The CDR3 region has the DNA TGTGCCAGCAGCCCTGCGGGGGAGTTGTACTCACCCCTCCACTTT. Translating it yields CASSPAGELYSPLHF.

The chain recombines TRBV7-6 with TRBJ2-7; TRBD2 matches 8 bases. Germline values: CDR1 SGHVS, CDR2 FNYEAQ. With 4 bases clipped from V and 2 bases from J, the junction kept 16 bases outside the gene matches. The CDR3 has 18 residues. This chain's CDR3 is CASSSGGGSNPSTYEQYF. The CDR3 DNA follows: TGTGCCAGCAGCTCCGGGGGGGGTTCAAACCCTTCCACCTACGAGCAGTACTTC.

J is TRBJ1-4 and V is TRBV4-3, with TRBD1 matching over 9 bases. V trimming: 1 base; J trimming: 5 bases; junction bases outside the gene matches: 2. The CDR3 consists of 15 residues. The germline V gene has CDR1 LGHNA and CDR2 YSLEER. The CDR3 coding sequence is TGCGCCAGCAGCCAAGCCGGGACAGGGAATGAAAAACTGTTTTTT. It encodes CASSQAGTGNEKLFF.

In DNA form, the CDR3 reads TGTGCCAGCAGTACCCCGACAGGGGACTATGGCTACACCTTC. This sequence encodes CASSTPTGDYGYTF. The chain recombines TRBV28 with TRBJ1-2; 8 nucleotides agree with TRBD1. The CDR3 sequence is 14 residues long. CDR1 and CDR2 from the germline V gene are MDHEN and SYDVKM. Trimming took 5 bases from V and 3 from J; bases not matched to a gene: 5.

In this sample, this clone turned up a few times. This CDR3 reads CASRGGLTGELFF. The CDR3 DNA reads TGTGCCAGCAGAGGGGGCTTGACCGGGGAGCTGTTTTTT. The chain couples TRBV5-8 to TRBJ2-2; 7 bases match TRBD1. Germline lookup yields CDR1 SGHTS and CDR2 YDEGEE. Germline trimming cut 5 bases from V and 5 bases from J; bases unmatched to any gene: 3. The CDR3 is made up of 13 amino acids.

The chain employs TRBV28 and TRBJ1-2, with D perhaps matching TRBD1 (5 bases). CDR1 is MDHEN, CDR2 SYDVKM, per germline. V lost 6 bases, J lost 6 bases, and 20 bases lay in between. This CDR3 is built from 15 residues. CDR3 loop: CASRTFGGDLNGYTF. The CDR3 nucleotides are TGTGCCAGCAGAACCTTTGGGGGGGATTTGAATGGCTACACCTTC.

This chain joins TRBV27 and TRBJ2-2; D is ambiguous. Trimming pared 4 bases from V and 5 bases from J, leaving 11 bases between. The CDR3 is 14 amino acids. CDR1 is MNHEY and CDR2 is SMNVEV in the germline V gene (reference sequence). Here the CDR3 reads CASSSLSITGELFF. In DNA form, the CDR3 reads TGTGCCAGCAGTTCCCTCAGTATTACCGGGGAGCTGTTTTTT.

This sequence joins TRBV11-2 and TRBJ2-1; perhaps TRBD1 as D (5 bases). The CDR3 runs to 15 residues. Germline CDR1 reads SGHAT; CDR2 reads FQNNGV. V gave up 1 base and J gave up 8 bases, with 15 bases separating them. CDR3 DNA sequence: TGTGCCAGCAGCTTAGGGCCCTGGACAAGCGATGAGCAGTTCTTC. Encoded protein: CASSLGPWTSDEQFF.

The chain is built from TRBV28 and TRBJ1-2; weak D call: TRBD1 (6 bases). CDR1 is MDHEN, CDR2 SYDVKM, per germline. The CDR3 is 16 amino acids. V dropped 3 bases and J dropped 5 bases, with 19 bases sitting between them. CDR3 in DNA: TGTGCCAGCAGTTTCGGGGGGGCTCATTTTTGGTATGGCTACACCTTC. Encoded protein: CASSFGGAHFWYGYTF.